This TCR beta chain appears in the sequencing data of a study of blood T cell repertoires in COVID-19. Background on the study: Sites in the United States, Italy and Spain provided acute and convalescent COVID-19 samples.

Methods used by the authors: Amplification from reference gene primers served as the basis for estimated nucleated cell counts. This table comes from immunoSEQ multiplex PCR, and its TCRdb copy is limited to in-frame clones, with some not included. The DNA gave D and trimming, while V, J and clone size come from that table. Of some 190,000 clones in the sample, around 79% were seen once. Germline V gives CDR1 KGHSH, CDR2 LQKENI. The CDR3 is 15 amino acids. V lost 4 bases and J lost 5; bases outside the gene matches: 8. The gene calls are TRBV18 and TRBJ2-7, with TRBD1 identical over 10 bases. Sequencing was done on a sample of peripheral blood. This receptor was identified in a woman in her fifties or sixties with acute or convalescent COVID-19. Written as DNA, the CDR3 is TGTGCCAGCTCACGGGACAGGGGAGGAAGGAACGAGCAGTACTTC. It specifies CASSRDRGGRNEQYF.